This T cell receptor beta chain was identified during a study of radiation and T cells in renal cell carcinoma. Overall study results and limits: No pretreatment tumor biopsies were available for baseline clonotypes. In blood, top tumor clones expanded by 2 weeks, shrinking by 4.

Concerning this clone: Its antigen is unknown.

V shed 9 bases and J shed 2 bases, with 14 bases lying between them. The germline CDR1 and CDR2 sequences are LNHDA and SQIVND (reference sequence). This CDR3 region has 14 residues. Time point reported: baseline pretreatment blood. Stated treatment: 15 Gy SBRT to primary tumor, nephrectomy 4 weeks later. Clones were sequenced by immunoSEQ multiplex PCR, and TCRdb holds only the in-frame ones, with some missing. The sample consists of about 49,000 clones, around 83% of them appearing once. The source was blood, collected from a patient whose treatment included radiotherapy and nephrectomy. The chain joins TRBV19 to TRBJ1-3, with a weak D call TRBD1 (5 bases). This TCR was sampled from a woman in her seventies with renal cell carcinoma. The CDR3 here is CASRNGGTGNTIYF. CDR3 DNA sequence: TGTGCCAGCCGAAATGGGGGGACTGGAAACACCATATATTTT.